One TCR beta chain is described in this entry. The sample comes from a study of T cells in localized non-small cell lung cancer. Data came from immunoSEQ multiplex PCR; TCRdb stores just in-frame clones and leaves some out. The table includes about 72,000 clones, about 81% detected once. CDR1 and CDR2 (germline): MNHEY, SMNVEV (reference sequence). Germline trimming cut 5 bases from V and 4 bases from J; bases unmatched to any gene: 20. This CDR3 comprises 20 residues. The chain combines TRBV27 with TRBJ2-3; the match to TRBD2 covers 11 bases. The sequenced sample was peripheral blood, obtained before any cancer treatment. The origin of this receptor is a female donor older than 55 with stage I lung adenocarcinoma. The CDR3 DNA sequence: TGTGCCAGCAGTCCGCGACCGGGACACTTAGCGGGAGGGCCCCCAGATACGCAGTATTTT. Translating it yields CASSPRPGHLAGGPPDTQYF.